This T cell receptor beta chain was sequenced in a study of siplizumab effects on memory and regulatory T cells. Clones were sequenced by immunoSEQ multiplex PCR, and TCRdb holds only the in-frame ones, with some missing. The repertoire consists of roughly 6,100 clones, with around three fifths occurring once and the leading ten covering 15%. Per germline, CDR1 SQVTM and CDR2 ANQGSEA. V lost 5 bases, J lost 6 bases, and 10 bases lay in between. The CDR3 consists of 11 residues. The study, taken as a whole, reports: Siplizumab produced a significant reduction in alloreactive sequences that were traceable to unstimulated CD4+ memory cells.

This clone turned up a few times. The target antigen is unknown. The sequence was obtained from a human donor in good health. Sequencing was carried out using effector memory CD8+ T cells sorted from blood. As for subset: unstimulated CD8+ effector memory T cells. The J gene is TRBJ1-1, the V gene TRBV29-1; possibly TRBD1 for D (6 bases). The CDR3, as DNA: TGCAGCGTTACAGGGATATCTGAAGCTTTCTTT. Translating it yields CSVTGISEAFF.